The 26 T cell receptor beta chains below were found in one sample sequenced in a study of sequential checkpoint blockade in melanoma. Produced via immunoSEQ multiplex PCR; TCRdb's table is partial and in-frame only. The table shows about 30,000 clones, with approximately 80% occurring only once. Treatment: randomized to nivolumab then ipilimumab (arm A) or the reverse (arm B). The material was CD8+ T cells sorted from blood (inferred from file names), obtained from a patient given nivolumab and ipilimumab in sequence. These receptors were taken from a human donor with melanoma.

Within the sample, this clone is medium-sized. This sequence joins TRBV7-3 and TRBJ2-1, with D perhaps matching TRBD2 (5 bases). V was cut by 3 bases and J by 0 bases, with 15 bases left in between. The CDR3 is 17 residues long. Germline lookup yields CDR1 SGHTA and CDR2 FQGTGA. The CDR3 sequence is CASSFWSSKSSYNEQFF. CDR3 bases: TGTGCCAGCAGCTTCTGGTCTAGCAAGAGCTCCTACAATGAGCAGTTCTTC.

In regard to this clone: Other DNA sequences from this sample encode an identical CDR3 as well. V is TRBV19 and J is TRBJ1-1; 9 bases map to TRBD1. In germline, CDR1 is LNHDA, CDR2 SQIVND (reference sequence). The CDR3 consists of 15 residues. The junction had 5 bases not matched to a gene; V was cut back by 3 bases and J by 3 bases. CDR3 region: CASSMGTGGYTEAFF. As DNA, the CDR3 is TGTGCCAGTAGTATGGGAACAGGGGGCTACACTGAAGCTTTCTTT.

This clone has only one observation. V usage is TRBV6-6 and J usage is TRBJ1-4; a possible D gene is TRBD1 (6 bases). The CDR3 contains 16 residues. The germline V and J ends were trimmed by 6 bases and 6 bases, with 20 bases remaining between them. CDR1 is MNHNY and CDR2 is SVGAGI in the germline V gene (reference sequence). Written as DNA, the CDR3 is TGTGCCAGCAGCCCGCTGACAGGCACCAGGGATGAAAAACTGTTTTTT. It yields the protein CASSPLTGTRDEKLFF.

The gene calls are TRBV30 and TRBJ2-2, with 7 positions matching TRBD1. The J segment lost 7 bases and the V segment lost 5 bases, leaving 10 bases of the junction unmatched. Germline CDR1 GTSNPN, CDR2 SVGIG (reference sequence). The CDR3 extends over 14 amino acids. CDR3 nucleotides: TGTGCCTGGGATACAGGGGTGGTCGGCGGGGAGCTGTTTTTT. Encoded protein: CAWDTGVVGGELFF.

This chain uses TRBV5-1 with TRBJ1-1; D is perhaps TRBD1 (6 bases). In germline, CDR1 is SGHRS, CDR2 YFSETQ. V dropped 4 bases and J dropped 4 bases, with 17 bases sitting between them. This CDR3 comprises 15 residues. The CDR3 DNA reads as TGCGCCAGCAGCCTGGACAGTCCCGTTAGCACTGAAGCTTTCTTT. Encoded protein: CASSLDSPVSTEAFF.

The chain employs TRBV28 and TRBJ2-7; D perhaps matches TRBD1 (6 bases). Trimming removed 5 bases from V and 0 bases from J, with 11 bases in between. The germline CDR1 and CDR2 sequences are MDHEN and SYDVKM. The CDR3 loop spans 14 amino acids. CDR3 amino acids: CASSGGLLSYEQYF. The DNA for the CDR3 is TGTGCCAGCAGTGGGGGCCTCCTCTCCTACGAGCAGTACTTC.

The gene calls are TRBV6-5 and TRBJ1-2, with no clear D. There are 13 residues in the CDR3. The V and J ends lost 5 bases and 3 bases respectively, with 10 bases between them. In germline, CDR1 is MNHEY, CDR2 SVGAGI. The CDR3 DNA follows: TGTGCCAGCAGTCCCCCAGGATACTATGGCTACACCTTC. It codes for CASSPPGYYGYTF.

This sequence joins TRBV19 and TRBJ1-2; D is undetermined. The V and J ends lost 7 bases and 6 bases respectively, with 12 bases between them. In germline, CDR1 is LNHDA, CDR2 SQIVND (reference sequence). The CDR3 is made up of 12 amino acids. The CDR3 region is CASKEKPHGYTF. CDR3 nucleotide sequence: TGTGCCAGTAAGGAGAAGCCACATGGCTACACCTTC.

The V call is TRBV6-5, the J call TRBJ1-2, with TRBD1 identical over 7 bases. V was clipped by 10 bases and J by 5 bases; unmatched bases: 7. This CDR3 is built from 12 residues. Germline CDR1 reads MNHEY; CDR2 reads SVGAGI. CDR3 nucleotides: TGTGCCACCAGGGGGACACTTTATGGCTACACCTTC. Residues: CATRGTLYGYTF.

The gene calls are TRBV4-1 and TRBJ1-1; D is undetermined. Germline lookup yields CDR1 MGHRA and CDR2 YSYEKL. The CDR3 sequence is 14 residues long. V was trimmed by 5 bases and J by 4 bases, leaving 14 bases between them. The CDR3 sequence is CASSATGWATEAFF. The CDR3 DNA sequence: TGCGCCAGCAGCGCAACGGGGTGGGCCACTGAAGCTTTCTTT.

DNA for the CDR3: TGTGCCAGCAGCTTAATCGCCGGGGGGCCCTACGAGCAGTACTTC. Its translation is CASSLIAGGPYEQYF. The J gene is TRBJ2-7, the V gene TRBV7-2, with a weak D call TRBD2 (7 bases). Trimming took off 2 bases at V and 2 bases at J, with 13 bases between the two ends. The CDR3 has 15 residues. CDR1 is SGHTA, CDR2 FQGNSA, per germline.

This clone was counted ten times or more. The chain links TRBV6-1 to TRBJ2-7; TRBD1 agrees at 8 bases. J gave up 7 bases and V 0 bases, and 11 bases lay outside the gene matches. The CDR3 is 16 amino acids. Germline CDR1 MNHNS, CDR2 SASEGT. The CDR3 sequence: CASSEAGPGGAEEQYF. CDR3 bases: TGTGCCAGCAGTGAAGCTGGGCCAGGGGGCGCGGAGGAGCAGTACTTC.

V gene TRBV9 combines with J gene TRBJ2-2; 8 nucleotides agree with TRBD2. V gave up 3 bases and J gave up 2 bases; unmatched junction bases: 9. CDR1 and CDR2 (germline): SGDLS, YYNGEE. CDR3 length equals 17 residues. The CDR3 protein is CASSAPFGGGNTGELFF. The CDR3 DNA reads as TGTGCCAGCAGCGCTCCTTTCGGGGGGGGTAACACCGGGGAGCTGTTTTTT.

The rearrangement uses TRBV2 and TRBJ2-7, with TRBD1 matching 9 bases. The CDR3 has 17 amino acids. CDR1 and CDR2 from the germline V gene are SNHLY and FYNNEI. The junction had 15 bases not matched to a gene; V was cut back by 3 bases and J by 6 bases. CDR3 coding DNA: TGTGCCAGCAGTGATCCCCGGGACAGGGAGCCCTCAGGCGAGCAGTACTTC. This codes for CASSDPRDREPSGEQYF.

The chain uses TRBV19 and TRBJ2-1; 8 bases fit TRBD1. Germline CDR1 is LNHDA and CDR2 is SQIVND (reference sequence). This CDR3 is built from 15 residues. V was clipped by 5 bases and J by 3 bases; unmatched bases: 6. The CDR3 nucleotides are TGTGCCAGTAGTGGGACAGGTTCCTTCTACAATGAGCAGTTCTTC. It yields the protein CASSGTGSFYNEQFF.

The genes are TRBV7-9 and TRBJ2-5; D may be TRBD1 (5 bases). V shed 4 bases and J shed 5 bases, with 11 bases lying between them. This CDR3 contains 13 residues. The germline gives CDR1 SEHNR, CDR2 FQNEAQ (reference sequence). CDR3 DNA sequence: TGTGCCAGCAGCTCAGGGTTTCGGGAGACCCAGTACTTC. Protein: CASSSGFRETQYF.

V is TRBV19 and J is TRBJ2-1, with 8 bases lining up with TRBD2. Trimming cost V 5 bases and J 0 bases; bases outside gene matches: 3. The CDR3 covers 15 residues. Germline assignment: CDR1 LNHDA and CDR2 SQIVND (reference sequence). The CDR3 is CASSPGGSSYNEQFF. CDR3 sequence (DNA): TGTGCCAGTAGTCCGGGGGGGAGCTCCTACAATGAGCAGTTCTTC. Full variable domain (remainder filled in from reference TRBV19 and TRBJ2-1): DGGITQSPKYLFRKEGQNVTLSCEQNLNHDAMYWYRQDPGQGLRLIYYSQIVNDFQKGDIAEGYSVSREKKESFPLTVTSAQKNPTAFYLCASSPGGSSYNEQFFGPGTRLTVL.

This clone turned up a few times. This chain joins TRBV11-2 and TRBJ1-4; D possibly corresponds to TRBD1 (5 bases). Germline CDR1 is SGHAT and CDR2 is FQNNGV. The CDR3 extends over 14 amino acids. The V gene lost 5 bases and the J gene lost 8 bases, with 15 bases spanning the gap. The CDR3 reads CASSQTSGGEKLFF. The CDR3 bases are TGTGCCAGCAGCCAAACCTCGGGGGGGGAAAAACTGTTTTTT.

CDR3 sequence (DNA): TGTGCCAGCAGTTTACTCGGGAGGGAGAACACTGAAGCTTTCTTT. Amino acids: CASSLLGRENTEAFF. The rearrangement uses TRBV27 and TRBJ1-1; D unclear. The CDR3 covers 15 residues. The germline gives CDR1 MNHEY, CDR2 SMNVEV (reference sequence). Deletions cut 2 bases from V and 1 base from J, with 11 bases between.

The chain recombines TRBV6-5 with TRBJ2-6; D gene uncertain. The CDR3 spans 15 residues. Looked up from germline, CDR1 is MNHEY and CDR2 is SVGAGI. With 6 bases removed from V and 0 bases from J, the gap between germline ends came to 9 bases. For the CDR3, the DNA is TGTGCCAGCAGCCGGTCGTTCTCTGGGGCCAACGTCCTGACTTTC. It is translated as CASSRSFSGANVLTF.

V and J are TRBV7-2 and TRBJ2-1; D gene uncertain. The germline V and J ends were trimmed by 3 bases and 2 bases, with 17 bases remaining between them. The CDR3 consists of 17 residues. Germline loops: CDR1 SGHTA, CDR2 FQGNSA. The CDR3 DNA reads TGTGCCAGCAGCTTGCACTGGTCTCTCCCCACCTACAATGAGCAGTTCTTC. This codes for CASSLHWSLPTYNEQFF.

CDR3 coding DNA: TGCGCCAGCAATCAAGGGGAGGGCGAGCAGTACTTC. Residues: CASNQGEGEQYF. This rearrangement joins TRBV10-2 to TRBJ2-7, with TRBD2 matching 7 bases. Germline-derived CDR1 and CDR2 are WSHSY and SAAADI. The CDR3 contains 12 residues. Trimming cost V 7 bases and J 6 bases; bases outside gene matches: 6.

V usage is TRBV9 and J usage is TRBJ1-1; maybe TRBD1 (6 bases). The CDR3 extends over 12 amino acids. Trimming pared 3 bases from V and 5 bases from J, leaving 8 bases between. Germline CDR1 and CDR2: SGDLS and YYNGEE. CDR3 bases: TGTGCCAGCAGCGAGGGACATACTGAAGCTTTCTTT. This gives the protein CASSEGHTEAFF.

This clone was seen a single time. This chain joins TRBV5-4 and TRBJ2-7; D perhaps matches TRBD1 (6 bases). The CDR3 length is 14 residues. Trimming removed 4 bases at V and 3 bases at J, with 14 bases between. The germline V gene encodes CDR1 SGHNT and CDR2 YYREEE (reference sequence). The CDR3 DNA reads TGTGCCAGCAGCCCTTCCCGGGACAACTACGAGCAGTACTTC. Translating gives CASSPSRDNYEQYF.

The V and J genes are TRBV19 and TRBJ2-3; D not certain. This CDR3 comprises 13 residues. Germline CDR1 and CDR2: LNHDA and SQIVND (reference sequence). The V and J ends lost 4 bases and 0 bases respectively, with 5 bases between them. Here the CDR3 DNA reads TGTGCCAGTAGTACCACTAGCACAGATACGCAGTATTTT. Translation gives CASSTTSTDTQYF. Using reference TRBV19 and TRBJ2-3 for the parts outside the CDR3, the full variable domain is DGGITQSPKYLFRKEGQNVTLSCEQNLNHDAMYWYRQDPGQGLRLIYYSQIVNDFQKGDIAEGYSVSREKKESFPLTVTSAQKNPTAFYLCASSTTSTDTQYFGPGTRLTVL.

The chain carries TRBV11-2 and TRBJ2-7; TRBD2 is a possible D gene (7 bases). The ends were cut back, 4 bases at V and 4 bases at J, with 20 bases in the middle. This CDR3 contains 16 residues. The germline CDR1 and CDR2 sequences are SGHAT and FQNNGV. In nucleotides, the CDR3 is TGTGCCAGCAGCTCCCCAATGGGGCGGGGGCGGTACGAGCAGTACTTC. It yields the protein CASSSPMGRGRYEQYF.